The present T cell receptor beta chain was sequenced within a study of monozygotic twins with inflammatory bowel disease (dated by TCRdb to between 2018 and 2021). At the level of the whole study: A total of about 28 monozygotic twin pairs were included in the full study, comprising nine German pairs (four IBD-concordant, five IBD-discordant) and 19 IBD-discordant Danish pairs. Disease-associated traits were sought mainly through comparisons between IBD patients and their genetically identical healthy co-twins within discordant pairs. Each individual had, on average, about 151 000 unique TCRalpha sequences and 181 000 unique TCRbeta sequences available for analysis.

From each donor, an approximately 2.4 ml peripheral blood sample was collected into PAXgene tubes and kept at -80 degrees C. Without T cell sorting, total RNA was isolated from whole blood using the PAXgene blood miRNA kit on an automated QIAcube. Deep TCRalpha and TCRbeta repertoire profiling with unique molecular barcoding was performed on peripheral blood of monozygotic twin pairs concordant or discordant for inflammatory bowel disease. Smoking habits were recorded for all twin pairs, and each individual was classified as a current, former or never smoker. From the cysteine up to the phenylalanine, the CDR3 has a length of 15 residues. No DNA sequence was recorded. For CDR1 and CDR2, the germline V gene (reference sequence) lists DFQATT and SNEGSKA. A note on this clonotype: Its antigen remains unidentified.

Libraries were made using 5' RACE. The input for every TCR library was around 3.5 ug of total RNA. For each sample, cDNA synthesis was carried out in eight separate reactions using SMARTScribe reverse transcriptase. During cDNA synthesis, template switching introduced unique molecular identifiers that contained a 6-nucleotide sample barcode. Two nested PCRs of about 15 and 9 cycles amplified the TCRalpha and TCRbeta cDNA, and bead purification followed each PCR. Before amplification, the cDNA was treated with uracil DNA-glycosylase and purified using the QIAquick PCR purification kit. In the second PCR, Illumina TruSeq-compatible adapters and sample-specific barcodes were added. Library quality and concentration were checked on TapeStation and Qubit, and libraries were pooled at 5 ng each. Sequencing of the pooled libraries was done on an Illumina HiSeq2500 single-index Rapid Run using custom sequencing primers and 2 x 100 bp reads. Per the authors' processing: PCR and sequencing errors were corrected by UMI-based consensus assembly using MiGEC version 1.2.6. MiXCR version 2.1.1 was used for V(D)J alignment, clonotype assembly and CDR3 extraction. Gene usage, clonotype sharing and MAIT/NKT TCR abundance were normalised by analysing the top 1000, 10 000 and 20 000 clonotypes per sample. After downsampling to 27 000 UMIs, diversity was calculated as the inverse Simpson index using the vegan R package. Statistical testing used paired Mann-Whitney U tests on the discordant twin pairs and applied Benjamini-Hochberg correction for multiple testing. The reads, reprocessed by TCRdb, yield one row per CDR3 protein sequence and no DNA. These V and J calls derive from TCRdb rather than the authors' analysis. This sample's clone table shows 200,000 to 250,000 distinct CDR3 sequences. The biggest ten clones account for roughly 7.7% of the sample.

What the work shows at the level of the full study, not this receptor alone: The results gave no support for a single strong signal or clonotype linked to IBD. IBD patients had lower TCRbeta repertoire diversity, measured by the inverse Simpson index, than their healthy co-twins. Compared with healthy twins, IBD patients shared fewer clonotypes with other individuals, and the difference was most pronounced in patients with signs of disease activity. Differing immunosuppressive treatments among patients may have added background noise and inter-individual variability to the repertoires. The analysis was unable to tell apart different T cell subtypes. No difference in repertoire similarity was observed between concordant and discordant twins, possibly owing to limited statistical power.

Sequencing used blood. This chain joins TRBV20-1 to TRBJ1-1. This receptor was identified in a human donor with ulcerative colitis or Crohn's disease, or a healthy co-twin of an affected twin (not recorded which). The CDR3 amino acid sequence is: CSAKPTSFGDTEAFF.